This passage covers 9 T cell receptor beta chains from one sample sequenced in a study of cytomegalovirus exposure and HLA in healthy donors. Here immunoSEQ multiplex PCR was the method, and the copy in TCRdb shows in-frame clones only, minus some. The profile shows 200,000 to 250,000 clones, approximately 88% of them singletons. Source material: PBMCs. The source is a woman aged 25 to 45 in good health and CMV-seropositive.

This clone was observed once. This chain links TRBV28 with TRBJ1-5; 7 bases are shared with TRBD1. V trimming: 8 bases; J trimming: 6 bases; junction bases outside the gene matches: 13. This CDR3 spans 15 amino acids. The germline CDR1 and CDR2 sequences are MDHEN and SYDVKM. The CDR3 region has the DNA TGTGCCAGCTGTCCCCCTTGGACAGGCGGTCAGCCCCAGCATTTT. It is translated as CASCPPWTGGQPQHF.

V and J are TRBV9 and TRBJ2-1; TRBD2 matches at 7 bases. Looked up from germline, CDR1 is SGDLS and CDR2 is YYNGEE. The CDR3 has 14 residues. V shed 0 bases, J shed 6 bases, and the junction held 3 bases outside the gene matches. CDR3 region: CASSVGGSPNEQFF. The CDR3 coding sequence is TGTGCCAGCAGCGTAGGCGGGAGCCCCAATGAGCAGTTCTTC.

The J gene is TRBJ1-2, the V gene TRBV5-4, with TRBD1 matching over 7 bases. This CDR3 has 15 amino acids. Germline-derived CDR1 and CDR2 are SGHNT and YYREEE (reference sequence). V trimming: 2 bases; J trimming: 8 bases; junction bases outside the gene matches: 12. The CDR3 spells CASSFADRESKGYTF. In DNA form, the CDR3 reads TGTGCCAGCAGCTTCGCCGACAGGGAGAGTAAGGGCTACACCTTC.

The CDR3 region is CASSLQRGSTDTQYF. As DNA, the CDR3 is TGTGCCAGCTCACTACAGAGGGGAAGCACAGATACGCAGTATTTT. The V and J genes are TRBV18 and TRBJ2-3; D may correspond to TRBD1 or TRBD2 (5 bases each). Germline-derived CDR1 and CDR2 are KGHSH and LQKENI. Trimming cost V 4 bases and J 0 bases, with 11 bases left between them. The CDR3 extends over 15 amino acids. The full variable domain, in which reference TRBV18 and TRBJ2-3 provide the parts outside the CDR3, is NAGVMQNPRHLVRRRGQEARLRCSPMKGHSHVYWYRQLPEEGLKFMVYLQKENIIDESGMPKERFSAEFPKEGPSILRIQQVVRGDSAAYFCASSLQRGSTDTQYFGPGTRLTVL.

The chain combines TRBV7-2 with TRBJ1-4; D perhaps matches TRBD1 (5 bases). This CDR3 has 14 amino acids. V lost 0 bases to trimming and J lost 3 bases, with 5 bases between them. Germline values: CDR1 SGHTA, CDR2 FQGNSA. The CDR3 region has the DNA TGTGCCAGCAGCTTAGCGACAGCTAATGAAAAACTGTTTTTT. It yields the protein CASSLATANEKLFF.

The V and J genes are TRBV2 and TRBJ2-7; TRBD2 matches 12 bases. CDR3 size: 15 residues. With 6 bases clipped from V and 2 bases from J, the junction kept 5 bases outside the gene matches. Germline loops: CDR1 SNHLY, CDR2 FYNNEI. The CDR3 spells CASSQLAGGTYEQYF. CDR3 coding DNA: TGTGCCAGCAGCCAGCTAGCGGGAGGGACCTACGAGCAGTACTTC.

This chain connects TRBV30 to TRBJ2-7; TRBD2 matches 7 bases. There are 14 residues in the CDR3. The germline gives CDR1 GTSNPN, CDR2 SVGIG (reference sequence). Germline trimming cut 0 bases from V and 8 bases from J; bases unmatched to any gene: 10. CDR3 coding DNA: TGTGCCTGGAGTGTATCCGGGGGAGGGCGCAAGCAGTACTTC. This translates into CAWSVSGGGRKQYF. The full variable domain, in which reference TRBV30 and TRBJ2-7 provide the parts outside the CDR3, is SQTIHQWPATLVQPVGSPLSLECTVEGTSNPNLYWYRQAAGRGLQLLFYSVGIGQISSEVPQNLSASRPQDRQFILSSKKLLLSDSGFYLCAWSVSGGGRKQYFGPGTRLTVT.

The chain uses TRBV6-1 and TRBJ2-5; D perhaps matches TRBD2 (6 bases). The CDR3 length is 14 residues. Trimming removed 10 bases at V and 5 bases at J, with 20 bases between. The germline V gene has CDR1 MNHNS and CDR2 SASEGT. CDR3 nucleotide sequence: TGTGCCACCTTGACGAGGGGAGGTGAGGAGACCCAGTACTTC. Its protein product is CATLTRGGEETQYF.

The chain couples TRBV9 to TRBJ2-1, with TRBD1 matching over 9 bases. This CDR3 is built from 16 residues. The germline V gene has CDR1 SGDLS and CDR2 YYNGEE. V trimming: 4 bases; J trimming: 7 bases; junction bases outside the gene matches: 12. DNA of the CDR3: TGTGCCAGCAGCCCCCCGGGACAGGGAAGTCGGAATGAGCAGTTCTTC. This sequence encodes CASSPPGQGSRNEQFF.